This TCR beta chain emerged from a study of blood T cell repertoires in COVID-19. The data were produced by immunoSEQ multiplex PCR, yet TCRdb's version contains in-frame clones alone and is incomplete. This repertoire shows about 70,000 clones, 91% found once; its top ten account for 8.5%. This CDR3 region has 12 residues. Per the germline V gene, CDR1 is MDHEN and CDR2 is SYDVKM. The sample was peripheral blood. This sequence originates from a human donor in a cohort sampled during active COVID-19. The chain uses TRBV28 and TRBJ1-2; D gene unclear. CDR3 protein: CASGGGNYGYTF. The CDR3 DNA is TGTGCTAGCGGCGGCGGTAACTATGGCTACACCTTC.